A single sample gave rise to the 27 T cell receptor beta chains below, sequenced in a study of blood T cell repertoires in COVID-19. The repertoire was sequenced with immunoSEQ multiplex PCR; TCRdb's copy has only in-frame clones and lacks some. This table has fewer than 350,000 clones, 70% to 90% appearing once. Sequenced sample: peripheral blood. Source of these receptors: a woman aged 25 to 39 with COVID-19, enrolled during active disease.

J is TRBJ2-2 and V is TRBV7-7, with 9 positions matching TRBD2. The CDR3 contains 18 residues. V shed 5 bases and J 1 base; nucleotides not matched to a gene: 11. Germline assignment: CDR1 SSHAT and CDR2 FNYEAQ (reference sequence). The CDR3 region is CASSTNAGGQGNTGELFF. The CDR3 DNA follows: TGTGCCAGCAGCACAAACGCGGGGGGGCAAGGGAACACCGGGGAGCTGTTTTTT.

The CDR3 coding sequence is TGTGCCAAAACCCCGAGGTGGGAGACCCAGTACTTC. This gives the protein CAKTPRWETQYF. The gene calls are TRBV6-6 and TRBJ2-5, with D unresolved. CDR3 length: 12 residues. Trimming stripped 10 bases from V and 5 bases from J, with 14 bases between. Germline V gene sequence: CDR1 MNHNY, CDR2 SVGAGI (reference sequence).

This chain joins TRBV19 and TRBJ2-1; the D gene is possibly TRBD2 (6 bases). Germline CDR1 LNHDA, CDR2 SQIVND (reference sequence). The V end was cut by 10 bases, the J end by 5 bases, with 18 bases between. The CDR3 sequence is 14 residues long. Written as DNA, the CDR3 is TGTGCCACTAGGGACTTTGAGGAAAACAATGAGCAGTTCTTC. Amino acids: CATRDFEENNEQFF.

This sequence joins TRBV5-5 and TRBJ2-5; 12 bases agree with TRBD1. V shed 4 bases, J shed 4 bases, and the junction held 8 bases outside the gene matches. CDR1 and CDR2 (germline): SGHKS, YYEKEE (reference sequence). This CDR3 contains 16 residues. CDR3 region: CASSAGQGALGETQYF. CDR3 coding DNA: TGTGCCAGCAGCGCGGGACAGGGGGCCTTGGGAGAGACCCAGTACTTC. Using reference TRBV5-5 and TRBJ2-5 for the parts outside the CDR3, the full variable domain is DAGVTQSPTHLIKTRGQQVTLRCSPISGHKSVSWYQQVLGQGPQFIFQYYEKEERGRGNFPDRFSARQFPNYSSELNVNALLLGDSALYLCASSAGQGALGETQYFGPGTRLLVL.

This clone was detected only a few times. V and J are TRBV7-9 and TRBJ2-1, with 10 bases fitting TRBD2. Germline CDR1 SEHNR, CDR2 FQNEAQ (reference sequence). The CDR3 contains 14 residues. With 5 bases clipped from V and 9 bases from J, the junction kept 7 bases outside the gene matches. The CDR3 DNA sequence: TGTGCCAGCAGCAGAGCGGGGGGGCCAGGTGAGCAGTTCTTC. Translating it yields CASSRAGGPGEQFF.

This clone was detected only a few times. The chain is built from TRBV5-6 and TRBJ1-4; D might be TRBD1 (5 bases). The V and J ends lost 0 bases and 11 bases respectively, with 11 bases between them. The germline gives CDR1 SGHDT, CDR2 YYEEEE. The CDR3 has 13 amino acids. The CDR3 reads CASSLGAGPKLFF. The CDR3 region has the DNA TGTGCCAGCAGCTTGGGGGCAGGGCCTAAACTGTTTTTT.

This rearrangement joins TRBV6-5 to TRBJ1-2; perhaps TRBD1 as D (6 bases). CDR1 is MNHEY and CDR2 is SVGAGI in the germline V gene. This CDR3 is built from 14 residues. Trimming took off 0 bases at V and 8 bases at J, with 13 bases between the two ends. CDR3 residues: CASSYSPTGTGYTF. As DNA, the CDR3 is TGTGCCAGCAGTTACTCCCCCACAGGGACCGGCTACACCTTC.

The chain has TRBV24-1 and TRBJ1-5; 10 nucleotides match TRBD1. V shed 3 bases, J shed 0 bases, and the junction held 4 bases outside the gene matches. This CDR3 contains 17 residues. Germline CDR1 is KGHDR and CDR2 is SFDVKD. CDR3 sequence reads: CATSDGTGAYSNQPQHF. The CDR3 DNA reads TGTGCCACCAGTGATGGGACAGGGGCATATAGCAATCAGCCCCAGCATTTT.

J is TRBJ2-7 and V is TRBV6-5; possible D gene TRBD2, 6 bases. CDR1 is MNHEY and CDR2 is SVGAGI in the germline V gene. The CDR3 totals 13 residues. V lost 8 bases to trimming and J lost 1 base, with 12 bases between them. In DNA form, the CDR3 reads TGTGCCAGCCGCCTTGGAGGGTCCTACGAGCAGTACTTC. Protein product: CASRLGGSYEQYF.

This chain uses TRBV12-3 or TRBV12-4 with TRBJ1-6; D is undetermined. V was pared by 4 bases and J by 9 bases, with 10 bases between. The CDR3 is made up of 13 amino acids. The CDR3 DNA reads as TGTGCCAGCAGTTCCCGGGAAGCTTCACCCCTCCACTTT. Translating gives CASSSREASPLHF.

This clone has a single count. CDR3 DNA: TGTGCCAGTAGTATAGGACTAGCGGGGGGACGCTATACGCAGTATTTT. Translation: CASSIGLAGGRYTQYF. This chain joins TRBV19 and TRBJ2-3; 13 nucleotides align to TRBD2. CDR1 and CDR2 (germline): LNHDA, SQIVND (reference sequence). The CDR3 spans 16 residues. V lost 1 base and J lost 7; bases outside the gene matches: 5.

The chain links TRBV5-8 to TRBJ2-2; possibly TRBD2 for D (6 bases). This CDR3 contains 14 residues. V shed 0 bases and J shed 8 bases, with 11 bases lying between them. Germline CDR1 and CDR2: SGHTS and YDEGEE. The CDR3 coding sequence is TGTGCCAGCAGCTTGGCGGGGGTTCGGGGGGAGCTGTTTTTT. This codes for CASSLAGVRGELFF. The whole variable domain, filled in from reference TRBV5-8 and TRBJ2-2, reads EAGVTQSPTHLIKTRGQQATLRCSPISGHTSVYWYQQALGLGLQFLLWYDEGEERNRGNFPPRFSGRQFPNYSSELNVNALELEDSALYLCASSLAGVRGELFFGEGSRLTVL.

The chain couples TRBV7-2 to TRBJ1-5, with D hard to call. Germline CDR1 SGHTA, CDR2 FQGNSA. The CDR3 sequence is 12 residues long. Trimming took 5 bases from V and 7 from J, leaving 9 bases between them. The CDR3 region has the DNA TGTGCCAGCAGCGCGCGAGAACAGCCCCAGCATTTT. The encoded protein is CASSAREQPQHF.

This clone was picked up a small number of times. V and J are TRBV27 and TRBJ1-1, with 11 positions matching TRBD1. V shed 3 bases and J 5 bases; nucleotides not matched to a gene: 2. This CDR3 has 14 residues. CDR1 MNHEY and CDR2 SMNVEV come from the germline V gene (reference sequence). The CDR3 loop is CASSLDRGLTEAFF. The DNA for the CDR3 is TGTGCCAGCAGTTTGGACAGGGGGCTTACTGAAGCTTTCTTT.

Written as DNA, the CDR3 is TGCAGTGCTAGTGGCGCAGCGGAGACCCAGTACTTC. Amino acids: CSASGAAETQYF. The chain joins TRBV20-1 to TRBJ2-5; D is undetermined. The CDR3 runs to 12 residues. From germline, CDR1 is DFQATT and CDR2 SNEGSKA (reference sequence). V lost 3 bases and J lost 5, with 10 bases in between.

The gene calls are TRBV18 and TRBJ2-7; D remains unclear. CDR1 and CDR2 (germline): KGHSH, LQKENI. The CDR3 extends over 11 amino acids. V gave up 3 bases and J gave up 9 bases, with 9 bases separating them. The DNA for the CDR3 is TGTGCCAGCTCACCGGAGCAAGTGCAGTACTTC. Translation: CASSPEQVQYF.

This chain joins TRBV18 and TRBJ1-2; 8 bases fit TRBD1. V lost 1 base to trimming and J lost 3 bases; unmatched junction nucleotides: 4. The germline V gene encodes CDR1 KGHSH and CDR2 LQKENI. The CDR3 extends over 15 amino acids. The CDR3: CASSPQRDRHYGYTF. For the CDR3, the DNA is TGTGCCAGCTCACCACAAAGGGACAGGCACTATGGCTACACCTTC.

Points on this clone: Other DNA sequences within the sample encode an identical CDR3. The rearrangement uses TRBV5-6 and TRBJ1-1; D possibly corresponds to TRBD1 (5 bases). The ends were cut back, 0 bases at V and 4 bases at J, with 10 bases in the middle. CDR3 length: 14 amino acids. Germline-derived CDR1 and CDR2 are SGHDT and YYEEEE. The CDR3 sequence is CASSLARVSTEAFF. The CDR3 region has the DNA TGTGCCAGCAGCTTGGCCAGGGTGAGCACTGAAGCTTTCTTT.

The J gene is TRBJ2-5, the V gene TRBV4-1, with D possibly matching TRBD2 (6 bases). V lost 3 bases and J 0 bases, leaving 11 bases between the germline ends. CDR1 and CDR2 from the germline V gene are MGHRA and YSYEKL. The CDR3 covers 15 residues. CDR3 in amino acids: CASSQVPSDQETQYF. CDR3 sequence (DNA): TGCGCCAGCAGCCAGGTCCCTAGCGACCAAGAGACCCAGTACTTC.

The chain uses TRBV4-1 and TRBJ2-7; D is unresolved. Germline values: CDR1 MGHRA, CDR2 YSYEKL. The CDR3 spans 15 residues. V dropped 4 bases and J dropped 0 bases, with 13 bases sitting between them. The CDR3 bases are TGCGCCAGCAGCCCCCGAGACACCCGCTCCTACGAGCAGTACTTC. Its protein is CASSPRDTRSYEQYF.

This clone was seen once. This rearrangement joins TRBV2 to TRBJ2-1; D is unresolved. Germline CDR1 SNHLY, CDR2 FYNNEI. Trimming pared 1 base from V and 6 bases from J, leaving 13 bases between. CDR3 length: 15 residues. CDR3 amino acids: CASSEVTSWANEQFF. The CDR3 region has the DNA TGTGCCAGCAGTGAAGTCACCTCATGGGCCAATGAGCAGTTCTTC.

The chain has TRBV27 and TRBJ2-7; TRBD1 agrees at 9 bases. With V trimmed by 2 bases and J by 2 bases, 7 bases remained unmatched. Germline V gene data show CDR1 as MNHEY and CDR2 as SMNVEV (reference sequence). The CDR3 loop spans 16 amino acids. CDR3 region: CASSLSRQGGTYEQYF. CDR3 DNA sequence: TGTGCCAGCAGTTTAAGCCGACAGGGGGGAACCTACGAGCAGTACTTC.

This clone has a handful of counts. This chain connects TRBV7-8 to TRBJ2-5; D ambiguous. V was pared by 5 bases and J by 3 bases, with 16 bases between. This CDR3 comprises 15 residues. Germline CDR1 and CDR2: SGHVS and FQNEAQ. For the CDR3, the DNA is TGTGCCAGCAGCCTAACCTACGTCCTGGAAGAGACCCAGTACTTC. Translation gives CASSLTYVLEETQYF.

This clone came up once. This chain joins TRBV12-5 and TRBJ2-2, with 11 bases identical to TRBD2. This CDR3 has 15 residues. The ends lost 6 bases at V and 1 base at J; junction bases unmatched: 1. CDR1 and CDR2 (germline): LGHNT, FRNRAP. The CDR3: CASGGLAENTGELFF. The DNA of the CDR3 is TGTGCTAGTGGGGGACTAGCGGAGAACACCGGGGAGCTGTTTTTT.

This chain connects TRBV5-6 to TRBJ1-4; the match to TRBD1 covers 7 bases. CDR1 and CDR2 from the germline V gene are SGHDT and YYEEEE. V lost 4 bases, J lost 5 bases, and 8 bases stayed unmatched. The CDR3 runs 15 residues. CDR3 bases: TGTGCCAGCAGCCCCCGGGACAGAGGAAATGAAAAACTGTTTTTT. Translated, it gives CASSPRDRGNEKLFF.

V and J are TRBV12-3 or TRBV12-4 and TRBJ2-3, with TRBD2 as a possible D gene (5 bases). This CDR3 spans 13 amino acids. Trimming cost V 7 bases and J 3 bases, with 11 bases left between them. The CDR3 reads CASKVGGTDTQYF. CDR3 coding DNA: TGTGCCAGCAAGGTTGGCGGGACAGATACGCAGTATTTT.

As regards this clone: Other DNA sequences from this sample encode an identical CDR3 as well. This chain joins TRBV27 and TRBJ2-7; D uncertain. CDR1 is MNHEY, CDR2 SMNVEV, per germline (reference sequence). Trimming stripped 2 bases from V and 1 base from J, with 6 bases between. The CDR3 sequence is 13 residues long. CDR3 in amino acids: CASSLGQSYEQYF. Written as DNA, the CDR3 is TGTGCCAGCAGTTTAGGGCAGTCCTACGAGCAGTACTTC.